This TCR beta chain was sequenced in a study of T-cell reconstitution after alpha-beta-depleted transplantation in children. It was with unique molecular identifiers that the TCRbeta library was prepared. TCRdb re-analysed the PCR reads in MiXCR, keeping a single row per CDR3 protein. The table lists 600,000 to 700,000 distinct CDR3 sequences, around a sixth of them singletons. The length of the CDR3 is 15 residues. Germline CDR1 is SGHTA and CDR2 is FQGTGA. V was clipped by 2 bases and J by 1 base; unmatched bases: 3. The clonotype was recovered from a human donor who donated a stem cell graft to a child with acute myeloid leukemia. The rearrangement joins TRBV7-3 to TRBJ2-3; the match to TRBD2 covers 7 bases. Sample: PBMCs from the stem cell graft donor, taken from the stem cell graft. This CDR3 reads CASSLGLVGTDTQYF. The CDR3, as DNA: TGTGCCAGCAGCTTAGGACTAGTGGGCACAGATACGCAGTATTTT.